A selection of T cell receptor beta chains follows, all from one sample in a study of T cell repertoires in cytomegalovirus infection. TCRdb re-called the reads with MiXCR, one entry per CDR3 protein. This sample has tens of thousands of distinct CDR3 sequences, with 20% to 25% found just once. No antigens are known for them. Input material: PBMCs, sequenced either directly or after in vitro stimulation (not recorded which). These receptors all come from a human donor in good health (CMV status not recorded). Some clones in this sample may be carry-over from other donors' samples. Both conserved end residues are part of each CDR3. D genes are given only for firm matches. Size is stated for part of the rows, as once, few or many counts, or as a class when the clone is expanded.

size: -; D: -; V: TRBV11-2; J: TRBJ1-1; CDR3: CASSPRGAMNTEAFF; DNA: TGTGCCAGCAGCCCTCGAGGGGCAATGAACACTGAAGCTTTCTTT
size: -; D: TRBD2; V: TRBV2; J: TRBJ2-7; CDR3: CASKKRENDEQYF; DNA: TGTGCCAGCAAAAAGCGGGAGAACGACGAGCAGTACTTC
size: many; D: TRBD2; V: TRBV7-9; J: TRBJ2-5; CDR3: CASSGEREWEETQYF; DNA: TGTGCCAGCAGCGGGGAGCGGGAGTGGGAAGAGACCCAGTACTTC
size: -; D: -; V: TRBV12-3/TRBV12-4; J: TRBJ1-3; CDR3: CASSLGASSGNTIYF; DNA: TGTGCCAGCAGTTTAGGGGCGAGCTCTGGAAACACCATATATTTT
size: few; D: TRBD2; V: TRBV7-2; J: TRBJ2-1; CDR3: CASSPPGGEQFF; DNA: TGTGCCAGCAGCCCCCCGGGGGGTGAGCAGTTCTTC
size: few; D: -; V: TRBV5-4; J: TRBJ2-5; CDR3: CASSLDAETQYF; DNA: TGTGCCAGCAGCTTGGACGCAGAGACCCAGTACTTC
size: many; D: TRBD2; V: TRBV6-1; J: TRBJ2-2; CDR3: CATQRGLPAGELFF; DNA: TGTGCCACCCAAAGGGGACTACCCGCCGGGGAGCTGTTTTTT
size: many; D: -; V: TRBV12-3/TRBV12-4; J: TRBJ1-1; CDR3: CASSPGWPGAEAFF; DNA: TGTGCCAGCAGTCCGGGATGGCCCGGGGCTGAAGCTTTCTTT
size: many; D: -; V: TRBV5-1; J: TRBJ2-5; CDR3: CASSLDSVGTQYF; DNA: TGCGCCAGCAGCCTGGACAGCGTCGGGACCCAGTACTTC
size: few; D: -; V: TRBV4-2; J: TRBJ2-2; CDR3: CASSQGEGGLFF; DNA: TGTGCCAGCAGCCAAGGAGAAGGGGGTCTGTTTTTT
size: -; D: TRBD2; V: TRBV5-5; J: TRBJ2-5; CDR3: CASSLAGGGPYQETQYF; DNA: TGTGCCAGCAGCTTGGCGGGAGGGGGGCCGTACCAAGAGACCCAGTACTTC
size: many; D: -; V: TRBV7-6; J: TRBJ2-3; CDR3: CASSLSLEGTQYF; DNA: TGTGCCAGCAGCTTATCTCTAGAGGGTACGCAGTATTTT
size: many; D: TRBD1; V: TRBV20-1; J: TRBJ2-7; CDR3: CSARETGSYGEQYF; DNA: TGCAGTGCTAGAGAGACAGGGTCTTATGGCGAGCAGTACTTC
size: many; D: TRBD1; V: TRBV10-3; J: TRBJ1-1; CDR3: CAISEADRARAAEAFF; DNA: TGTGCCATCAGTGAGGCAGACAGGGCCAGGGCGGCCGAAGCTTTCTTT
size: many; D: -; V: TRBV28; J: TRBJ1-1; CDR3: CASSRRLQGHTEAFF; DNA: TGTGCCAGCAGTCGTCGACTCCAGGGACACACTGAAGCTTTCTTT
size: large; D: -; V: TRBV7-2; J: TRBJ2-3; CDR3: CARGAGSVDTQYF; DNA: TGTGCCAGGGGGGCGGGATCGGTAGATACGCAGTATTTT
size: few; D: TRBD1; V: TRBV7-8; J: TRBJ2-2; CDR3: CASSSRTGYTGELFF; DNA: TGTGCCAGCAGCTCCCGGACAGGGTACACCGGGGAGCTGTTTTTT
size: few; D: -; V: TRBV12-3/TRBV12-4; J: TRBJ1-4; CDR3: CATGGSNNEKLFF; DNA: TGTGCCACCGGAGGATCCAATAATGAAAAACTGTTTTTT
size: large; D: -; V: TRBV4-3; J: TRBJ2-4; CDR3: CASSERVAKNIQYF; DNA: TGCGCCAGCAGCGAAAGGGTAGCCAAAAACATTCAGTACTTC
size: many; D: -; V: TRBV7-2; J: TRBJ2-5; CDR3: CASSSRLGEKTQYF; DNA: TGTGCCAGCAGCTCCCGACTGGGGGAGAAGACCCAGTACTTC
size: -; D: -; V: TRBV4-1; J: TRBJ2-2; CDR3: CASSQRERRVELFF; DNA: TGCGCCAGCAGCCAGAGGGAGCGGAGGGTGGAGCTGTTTTTT
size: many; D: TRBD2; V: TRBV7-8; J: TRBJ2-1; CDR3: CASSSSGDYNEQFF; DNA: TGTGCCAGCAGCTCTAGCGGGGATTACAATGAGCAGTTCTTC
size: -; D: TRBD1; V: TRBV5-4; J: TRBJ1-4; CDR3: CASSPTGQPNEKLFF; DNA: TGTGCCAGCAGCCCGACGGGACAGCCTAATGAAAAACTGTTTTTT
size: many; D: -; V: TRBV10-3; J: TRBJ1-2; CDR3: CATGPAGTNNYGYTF; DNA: TGTGCCACTGGGCCCGCAGGGACCAACAACTATGGCTACACCTTC
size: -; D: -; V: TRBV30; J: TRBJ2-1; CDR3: CAWSVIDVTEQFF; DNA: TGTGCCTGGAGTGTAATCGATGTTACTGAGCAGTTCTTC
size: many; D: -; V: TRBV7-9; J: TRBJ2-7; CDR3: CASSSLHEQYF; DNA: TGTGCCAGCAGTTCCCTCCACGAGCAGTACTTC
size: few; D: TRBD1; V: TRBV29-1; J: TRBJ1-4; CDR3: CSVIQGAPQGELFF; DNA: TGCAGCGTTATACAGGGGGCTCCTCAGGGGGAACTGTTTTTT
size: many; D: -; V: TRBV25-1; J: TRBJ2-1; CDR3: CASSDLRQGTYNEQFF; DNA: TGTGCCAGCAGTGATTTAAGGCAGGGGACCTACAATGAGCAGTTCTTC
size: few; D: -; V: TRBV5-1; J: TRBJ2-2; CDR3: CASSPGGSVGELFF; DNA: TGCGCCAGCAGCCCCGGAGGGAGTGTGGGGGAGCTGTTTTTT
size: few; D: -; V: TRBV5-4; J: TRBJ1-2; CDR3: CASSKDGDYGYTF; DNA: TGTGCCAGCAGTAAGGACGGGGACTATGGCTACACCTTC
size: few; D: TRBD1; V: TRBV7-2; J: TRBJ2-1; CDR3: CASRFGQGDEQFF; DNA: TGTGCCAGCAGATTCGGACAGGGCGATGAGCAGTTCTTC
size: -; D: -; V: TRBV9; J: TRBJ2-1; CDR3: CASSAGGSSYNEQFF; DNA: TGTGCCAGCAGCGCCGGGGGCAGCTCCTACAATGAGCAGTTCTTC
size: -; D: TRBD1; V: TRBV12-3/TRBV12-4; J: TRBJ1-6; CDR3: CASNRGTGRNSPLHF; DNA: TGTGCCAGCAATCGAGGGACAGGGCGAAATTCACCCCTCCACTTT
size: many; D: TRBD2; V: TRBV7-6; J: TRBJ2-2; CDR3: CASSLSSGRNTGELFF; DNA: TGTGCCAGCAGCCTGAGTAGCGGGAGGAACACCGGGGAGCTGTTTTTT
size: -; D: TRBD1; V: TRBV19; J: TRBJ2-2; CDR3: CASKRTGMTGELFF; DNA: TGTGCCAGTAAGCGGACAGGGATGACCGGGGAGCTGTTTTTT